This entry features one TCR beta chain sequence. An end of the junction differs from the germline gene, which may be a read error. The germline CDR1 and CDR2 sequences are MNHNY and SVGAGI (reference sequence). There are 16 residues in the CDR3. This sample stems from a study of blood T cells in healthy people across ages. The second PCR ran about 6 to 12 cycles with a sample-barcoded 5' primer and J-beta primers. TCRdb independently ran MiXCR on the 5' RACE reads; one entry per CDR3 protein. The sample consists of more than 1 million distinct CDR3 sequences, more than 40% of them appearing once. This clonotype originated in a woman in her fifties or sixties in good health. The chain carries TRBV6-6 and TRBJ2-3; 11 positions match TRBD1. Sequencing input: blood. The CDR3, as DNA: TGTGCCAGCAGTTACTTTAGGACAGGGGGCACGGATACGCAGTATTTT. This gives the protein CASSYFRTGGTDTQYF.